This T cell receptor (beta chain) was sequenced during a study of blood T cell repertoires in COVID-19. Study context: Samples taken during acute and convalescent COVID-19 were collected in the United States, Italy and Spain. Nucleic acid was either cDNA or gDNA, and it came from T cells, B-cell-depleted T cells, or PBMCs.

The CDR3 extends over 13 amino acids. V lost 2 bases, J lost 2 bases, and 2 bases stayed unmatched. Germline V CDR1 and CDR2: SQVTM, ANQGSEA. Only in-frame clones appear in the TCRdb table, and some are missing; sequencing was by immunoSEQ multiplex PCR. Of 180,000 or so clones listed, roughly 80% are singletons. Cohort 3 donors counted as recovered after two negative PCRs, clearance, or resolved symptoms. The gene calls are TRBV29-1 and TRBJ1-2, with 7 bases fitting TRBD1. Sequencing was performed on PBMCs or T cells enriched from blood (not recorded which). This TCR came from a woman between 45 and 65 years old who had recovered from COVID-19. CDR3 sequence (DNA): TGCAGCGTTGAAAAGGGACAGAACTATGGCTACACCTTC. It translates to CSVEKGQNYGYTF. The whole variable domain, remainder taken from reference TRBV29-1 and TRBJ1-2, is SAVISQKPSRDICQRGTSLTIQCQVDSQVTMMFWYRQQPGQSLTLIATANQGSEATYESGFVIDKFPISRPNLTFSTLTVSNMSPEDSSIYLCSVEKGQNYGYTFGSGTRLTVV.